This T cell receptor beta chain comes out of a study of technical replicates of blood from a handful of donors (dated by TCRdb to 2017 to 2019). As to this clone: It lacks a known antigen. No base quality information exists; no much larger clone differs at one position.

The library was produced with the immunoSEQ multiplex PCR assay. TCRdb mirrors the immuneACCESS table, restricted to in-frame sequences. Some clones are absent from its copies; in checked studies, under half trace to an unresolved V gene, and the reason for the others is unknown. For this sample there are more than 15,000 clones; over 65% appear just once. The ten most abundant clones make up around 10% of the sample. Reading the germline V gene gives CDR1 SGHNT and CDR2 YENEEA. From the cysteine up to the phenylalanine, the CDR3 has a length of 15 residues. The kept DNA is CDR3 alone, 45 bases in frame from the first base. V loses 5 bases at its end and J loses 5 bases; junction bases beyond the gene matches: 11.

Sequencing used PBMCs. The sequence came from a human donor in good health. Some clones in this sample may be carry-over from other donors' samples. The rearrangement joined TRBV11-3 to TRBJ2-5; the junction holds 7 bases that match TRBD2. The DNA sequence reads TGTGCCAGCAGCGTTACGGGGAGGGAAAGGGAGACCCAGTACTTC. It encodes CASSVTGRERETQYF. Beyond the CDR3, the reference TRBV11-3 and TRBJ2-5 genes provide the residues; the full variable domain reads: EAGVVQSPRYKIIEKKQPVAFWCNPISGHNTLYWYLQNLGQGPELLIRYENEEAVDDSQLPKDRFSAERLKGVDSTLKIQPAELGDSAVYLCASSVTGRERETQYFGPGTRLLVL.